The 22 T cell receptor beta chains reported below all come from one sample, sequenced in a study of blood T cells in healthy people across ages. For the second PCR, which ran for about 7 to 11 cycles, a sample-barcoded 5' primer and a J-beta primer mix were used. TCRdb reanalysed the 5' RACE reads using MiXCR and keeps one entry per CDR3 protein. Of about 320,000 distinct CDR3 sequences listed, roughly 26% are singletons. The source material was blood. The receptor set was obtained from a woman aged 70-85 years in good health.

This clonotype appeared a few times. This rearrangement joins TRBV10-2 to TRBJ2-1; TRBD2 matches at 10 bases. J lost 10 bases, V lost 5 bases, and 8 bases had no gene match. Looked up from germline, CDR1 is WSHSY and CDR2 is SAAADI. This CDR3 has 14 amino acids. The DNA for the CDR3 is TGCGCCAGCAGTTTCAGCGGGAGGGCGTTGGAGCAGTTCTTC. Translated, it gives CASSFSGRALEQFF.

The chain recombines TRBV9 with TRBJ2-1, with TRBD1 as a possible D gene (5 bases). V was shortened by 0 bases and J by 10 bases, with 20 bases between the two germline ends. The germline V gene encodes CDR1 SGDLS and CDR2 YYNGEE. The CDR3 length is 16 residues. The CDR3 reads CASSVGQGASGQEQFF. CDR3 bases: TGTGCCAGCAGCGTAGGGCAAGGGGCTTCGGGCCAAGAGCAGTTCTTC.

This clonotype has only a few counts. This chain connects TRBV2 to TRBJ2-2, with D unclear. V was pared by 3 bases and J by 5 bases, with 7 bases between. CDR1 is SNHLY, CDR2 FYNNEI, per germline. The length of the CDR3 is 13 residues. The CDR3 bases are TGTGCCAGCAGTGATGCCATGACCGGGGAGCTGTTTTTT. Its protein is CASSDAMTGELFF.

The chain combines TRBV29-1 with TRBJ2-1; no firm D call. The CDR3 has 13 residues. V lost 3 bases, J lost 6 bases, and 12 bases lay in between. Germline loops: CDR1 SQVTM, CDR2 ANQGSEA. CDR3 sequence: CSVERSRGNEQFF. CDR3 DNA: TGCAGCGTTGAGCGTTCCCGAGGCAATGAGCAGTTCTTC.

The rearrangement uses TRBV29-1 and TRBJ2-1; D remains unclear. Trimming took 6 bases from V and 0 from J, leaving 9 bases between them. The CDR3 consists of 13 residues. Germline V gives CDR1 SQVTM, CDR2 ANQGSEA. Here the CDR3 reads CSVAGVSYNEQFF. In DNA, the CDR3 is TGCAGCGTCGCTGGGGTCTCCTACAATGAGCAGTTCTTC.

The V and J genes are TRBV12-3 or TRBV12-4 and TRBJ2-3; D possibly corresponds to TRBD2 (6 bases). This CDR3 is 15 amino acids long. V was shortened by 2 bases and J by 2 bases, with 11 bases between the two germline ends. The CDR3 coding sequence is TGTGCCAGCAGTTTACCCCAGCGGGTCACAGATACGCAGTATTTT. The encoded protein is CASSLPQRVTDTQYF.

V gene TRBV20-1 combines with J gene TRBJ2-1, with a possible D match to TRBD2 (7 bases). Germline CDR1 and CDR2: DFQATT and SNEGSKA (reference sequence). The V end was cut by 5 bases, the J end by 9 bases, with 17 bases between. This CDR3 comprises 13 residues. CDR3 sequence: CSAPETSRGEQFF. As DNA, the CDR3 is TGCAGTGCTCCGGAGACTAGCAGGGGTGAGCAGTTCTTC.

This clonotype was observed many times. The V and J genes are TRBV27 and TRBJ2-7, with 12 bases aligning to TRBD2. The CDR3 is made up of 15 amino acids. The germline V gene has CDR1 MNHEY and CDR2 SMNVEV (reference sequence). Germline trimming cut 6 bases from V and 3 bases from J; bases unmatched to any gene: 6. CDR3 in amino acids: CASRKELAGGYEQYF. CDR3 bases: TGTGCCAGCAGAAAAGAACTAGCGGGAGGCTACGAGCAGTACTTC.

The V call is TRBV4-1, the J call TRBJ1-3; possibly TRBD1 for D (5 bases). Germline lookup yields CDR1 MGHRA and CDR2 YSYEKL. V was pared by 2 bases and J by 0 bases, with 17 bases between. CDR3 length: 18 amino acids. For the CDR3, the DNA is TGCGCCAGCAGCCAAAGGGGCGGGGCAGCCACCTCTGGAAACACCATATATTTT. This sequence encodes CASSQRGGAATSGNTIYF.

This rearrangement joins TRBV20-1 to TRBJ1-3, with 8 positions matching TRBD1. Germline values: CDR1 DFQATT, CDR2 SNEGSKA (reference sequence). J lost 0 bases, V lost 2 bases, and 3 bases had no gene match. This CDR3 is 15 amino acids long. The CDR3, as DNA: TGCAGTGCTAGACCTGGGACAGGCTCTGGAAACACCATATATTTT. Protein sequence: CSARPGTGSGNTIYF.

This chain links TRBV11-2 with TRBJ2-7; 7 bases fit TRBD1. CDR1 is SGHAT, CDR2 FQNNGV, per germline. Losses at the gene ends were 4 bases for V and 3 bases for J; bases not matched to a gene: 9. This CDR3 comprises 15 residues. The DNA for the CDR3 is TGTGCCAGCAGCTCACTCGGGGACAGATTCTACGAGCAGTACTTC. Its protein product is CASSSLGDRFYEQYF.

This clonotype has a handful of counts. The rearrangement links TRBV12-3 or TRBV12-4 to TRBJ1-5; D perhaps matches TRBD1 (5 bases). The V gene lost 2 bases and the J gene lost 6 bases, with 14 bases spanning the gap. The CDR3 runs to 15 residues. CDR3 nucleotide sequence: TGTGCCAGCAGTTTAACCCGGCAGGGCGGTCAGCCCCAGCATTTT. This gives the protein CASSLTRQGGQPQHF.

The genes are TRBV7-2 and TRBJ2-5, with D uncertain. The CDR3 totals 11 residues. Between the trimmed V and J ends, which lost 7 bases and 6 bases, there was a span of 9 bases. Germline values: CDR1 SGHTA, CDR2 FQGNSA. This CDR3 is CASTAKQTQYF. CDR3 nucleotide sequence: TGTGCCAGCACCGCGAAGCAGACCCAGTACTTC.

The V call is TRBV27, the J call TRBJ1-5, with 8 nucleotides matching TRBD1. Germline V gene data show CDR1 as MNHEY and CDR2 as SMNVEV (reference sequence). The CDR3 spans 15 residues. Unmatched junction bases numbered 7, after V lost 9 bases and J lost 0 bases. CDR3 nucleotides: TGTGCCAGTCAAGGACAGGGCAATAGCAATCAGCCCCAGCATTTT. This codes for CASQGQGNSNQPQHF.

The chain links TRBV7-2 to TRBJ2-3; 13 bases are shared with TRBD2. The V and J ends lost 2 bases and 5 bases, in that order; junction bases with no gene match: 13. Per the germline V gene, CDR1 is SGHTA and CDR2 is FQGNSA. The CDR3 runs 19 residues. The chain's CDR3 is CASSLRSQLAGGTRDTQYF. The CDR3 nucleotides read TGTGCCAGCAGCTTACGATCCCAACTAGCGGGGGGGACACGAGATACGCAGTATTTT.

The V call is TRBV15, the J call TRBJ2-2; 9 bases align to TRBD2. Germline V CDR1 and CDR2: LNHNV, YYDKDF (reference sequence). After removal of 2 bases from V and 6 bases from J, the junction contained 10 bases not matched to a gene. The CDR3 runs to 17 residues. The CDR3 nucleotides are TGTGCCACCAGCAGAAAAAATAGCGGGAGCGTTCCCGGGGAGCTGTTTTTT. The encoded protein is CATSRKNSGSVPGELFF.

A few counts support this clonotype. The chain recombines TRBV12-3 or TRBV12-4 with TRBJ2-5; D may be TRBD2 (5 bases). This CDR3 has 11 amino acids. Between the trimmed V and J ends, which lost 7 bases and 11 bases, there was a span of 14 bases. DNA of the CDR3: TGTGCCAGCACTCTCGGTAGGGAGCAGTACTTC. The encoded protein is CASTLGREQYF.

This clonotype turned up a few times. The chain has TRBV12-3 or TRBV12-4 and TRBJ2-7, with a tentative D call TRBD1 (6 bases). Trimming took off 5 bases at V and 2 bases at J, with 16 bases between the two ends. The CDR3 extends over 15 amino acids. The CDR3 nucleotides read TGTGCCAGCAGTCTTATTACAGGGTTCCCCTACGAGCAGTACTTC. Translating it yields CASSLITGFPYEQYF.

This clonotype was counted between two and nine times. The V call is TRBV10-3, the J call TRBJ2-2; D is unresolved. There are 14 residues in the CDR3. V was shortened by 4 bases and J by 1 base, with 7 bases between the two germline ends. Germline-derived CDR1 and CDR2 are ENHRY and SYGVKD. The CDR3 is CAISASLNTGELFF. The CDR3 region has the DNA TGTGCCATCAGTGCCTCCCTGAACACCGGGGAGCTGTTTTTT.

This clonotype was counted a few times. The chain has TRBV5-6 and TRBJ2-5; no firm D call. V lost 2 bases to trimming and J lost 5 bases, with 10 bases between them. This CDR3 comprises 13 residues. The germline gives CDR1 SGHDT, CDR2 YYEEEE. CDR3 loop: CASSLTLGETQYF. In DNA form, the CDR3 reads TGTGCCAGCAGCTTAACTTTAGGCGAGACCCAGTACTTC.

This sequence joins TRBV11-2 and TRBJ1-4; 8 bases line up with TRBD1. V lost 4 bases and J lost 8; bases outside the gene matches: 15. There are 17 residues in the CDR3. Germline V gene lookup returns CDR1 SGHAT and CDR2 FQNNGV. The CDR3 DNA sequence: TGTGCCAGCAGCTCGATGCCTCAGGGGGCGAGGAGGGAAAAACTGTTTTTT. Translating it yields CASSSMPQGARREKLFF.

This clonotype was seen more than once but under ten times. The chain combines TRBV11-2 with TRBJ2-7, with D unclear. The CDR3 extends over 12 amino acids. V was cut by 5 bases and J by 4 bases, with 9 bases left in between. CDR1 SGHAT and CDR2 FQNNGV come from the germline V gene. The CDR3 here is CASSVDLYEQYF. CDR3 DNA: TGTGCCAGCAGCGTCGATCTTTACGAGCAGTACTTC.